This is a list of T cell receptor beta chains from one sample in a study of shared clonotypes between healthy human individuals. Measured with immunoSEQ multiplex PCR; TCRdb has only the in-frame clones, and not every one. The table includes hundreds of thousands of clones, about two thirds detected once. The sample taken for sequencing was memory CD4+ T cells sorted from blood. The receptor set was obtained from a woman aged 25 to 39 in good health. The CDR3 runs from the conserved cysteine through the conserved F or W. The order of the fields is D gene, clone size, J gene, V gene, CDR3 protein, CDR3 DNA. The D gene is left open where the match is weak. Where a row states a size, it is once, few, many or the class of an expanded clone; other rows omit it.

NA NA TRBJ1-1 TRBV11-2 CASSGIRQHTEAFF TGTGCCAGCAGCGGAATAAGACAGCACACTGAAGCTTTCTTT
TRBD1 NA TRBJ2-1 TRBV9 CASSLTGGSSYNEQFF TGTGCCAGCAGCCTTACAGGGGGCAGCTCCTACAATGAGCAGTTCTTC
NA NA TRBJ1-1 TRBV6-5 CASRLQGDWNTEAFF TGTGCCAGCAGGCTACAGGGAGACTGGAACACTGAAGCTTTCTTT
NA NA TRBJ1-1 TRBV27 CASWLPREVHEAFF TGTGCCAGTTGGCTTCCCAGGGAGGTTCATGAAGCTTTCTTT
TRBD2 NA TRBJ2-1 TRBV7-8 CASSLVGGRVLREQFF TGTGCCAGCAGCTTAGTCGGCGGGAGGGTCTTAAGGGAGCAGTTCTTC
NA once TRBJ2-3 TRBV19 CASSIGLADTQYF TGTGCCAGTAGTATAGGGTTAGCAGATACGCAGTATTTT
NA many TRBJ2-4 TRBV28 CASSPYPGNIQYF TGTGCCAGCAGTCCATATCCAGGAAACATTCAGTACTTC
NA NA TRBJ1-1 TRBV5-1 CASSLLYGLGGTEAFF TGCGCCAGCAGCTTGTTGTACGGGCTGGGGGGCACTGAAGCTTTCTTT
NA NA TRBJ2-6 TRBV28 CASSFVGASGANVLTF TGTGCCAGCAGTTTTGTGGGGGCCTCTGGGGCCAACGTCCTGACTTTC
NA NA TRBJ2-2 TRBV28 CASSLITTGELFF TGTGCCAGCAGTTTAATTACCACCGGGGAGCTGTTTTTT
NA few TRBJ2-7 TRBV6-5 CASRRGDVPSYEQYF TGTGCCAGCCGAAGAGGGGACGTACCCTCCTACGAGCAGTACTTC
TRBD2 NA TRBJ2-1 TRBV11-2 CASSKGRDEQFF TGTGCCAGCAGCAAGGGGAGGGATGAGCAGTTCTTC
TRBD2 few TRBJ2-7 TRBV28 CASSYTSGRGNSYEQYF TGTGCCAGCAGCTATACTAGCGGGAGGGGAAACTCCTACGAGCAGTACTTC
TRBD1 once TRBJ1-1 TRBV5-1 CASSLEGDRDTEAFF TGCGCCAGCAGCTTGGAAGGGGACAGGGACACTGAAGCTTTCTTT
TRBD2 NA TRBJ2-3 TRBV9 CASSLSGMKTDTQYF TGTGCCAGCAGCCTTAGCGGGATGAAAACAGATACGCAGTATTTT
TRBD2 NA TRBJ2-7 TRBV7-2 CASSPRTSGRAGYEQYF TGTGCCAGCAGCCCCAGGACTAGCGGGAGGGCTGGTTACGAGCAGTACTTC
TRBD2 few TRBJ2-2 TRBV6-4 CASSESASGITGELFF TGTGCCAGCAGTGAATCCGCTAGCGGGATAACCGGGGAGCTGTTTTTT
NA NA TRBJ1-6 TRBV30 CAWSSGRTSYNSPLHF TGTGCCTGGAGTTCCGGGAGGACGTCCTATAATTCACCCCTCCACTTT
TRBD1 NA TRBJ2-7 TRBV28 CASSLGTGPSYEQYF TGTGCCAGCAGTTTAGGGACAGGACCCTCCTACGAGCAGTACTTC
TRBD2 NA TRBJ2-7 TRBV28 CASSKTSGGEYEQYF TGTGCCAGCAGTAAGACTAGCGGAGGCGAATACGAGCAGTACTTC
NA few TRBJ2-2 TRBV7-9 CASSLIESGELFF TGTGCCAGCAGCTTAATCGAATCGGGGGAGCTGTTTTTT
NA once TRBJ1-2 TRBV7-9 CASSSARLGYTF TGTGCCAGCAGCTCCGCCCGTCTAGGCTACACCTTC
TRBD1 few TRBJ1-2 TRBV6-6 CASSRTGKGYTF TGTGCCAGCAGCCGGACAGGGAAGGGCTACACCTTC
NA NA TRBJ2-6 TRBV23-1 CASRIRVDGANVLTF TGCGCCAGCAGAATCAGGGTAGATGGGGCCAACGTCCTGACTTTC
TRBD2 NA TRBJ2-1 TRBV11-2 CASSSRLAGGRNEQFF TGTGCCAGCAGCTCCCGGCTAGCGGGAGGGAGAAATGAGCAGTTCTTC
TRBD1 NA TRBJ1-2 TRBV19 CASSMAGQGLYGYTF TGTGCCAGTAGTATGGCGGGACAGGGGCTCTATGGCTACACCTTC
NA NA TRBJ1-5 TRBV19 CATRRSAHGNQPQHF TGTGCCACCCGTAGGTCGGCGCATGGCAATCAGCCCCAGCATTTT
NA NA TRBJ2-3 TRBV11-2 CASSFPGRPDTQYF TGTGCCAGCAGCTTCCCGGGGAGGCCAGATACGCAGTATTTT
NA NA TRBJ2-2 TRBV28 CASSPGLHPGELFF TGTGCCAGCAGCCCGGGCCTCCACCCCGGGGAGCTGTTTTTT
NA NA TRBJ2-7 TRBV5-1 CASSFDTYEQYF TGCGCCAGCAGCTTTGACACCTACGAGCAGTACTTC
TRBD1 NA TRBJ2-3 TRBV18 CASSPKRQGFSSDTQYF TGTGCCAGCTCACCCAAAAGACAGGGGTTTTCTTCAGATACGCAGTATTTT
NA NA TRBJ2-5 TRBV25-1 CASSAPGDLSETQYF TGTGCCAGCAGTGCCCCCGGGGATCTATCAGAGACCCAGTACTTC
NA NA TRBJ2-7 TRBV11-2 CASGPQGRGHEQYF TGTGCCAGCGGCCCGCAGGGCAGGGGCCACGAGCAGTACTTC
TRBD1 NA TRBJ1-5 TRBV28 CASSLNRGGNQPQHF TGTGCCAGCAGCCTAAACAGGGGAGGCAATCAGCCCCAGCATTTT
TRBD1 NA TRBJ2-2 TRBV27 CASSLSSGTGGTGELFF TGTGCCAGCAGTTTATCTTCTGGGACAGGGGGCACCGGGGAGCTGTTTTTT
TRBD1 NA TRBJ1-2 TRBV2 CASSPRGSGGYGYTF TGTGCCAGCAGTCCGCGGGGGTCAGGGGGCTATGGCTACACCTTC
NA NA TRBJ1-2 TRBV19 CASSIGGQAVSYGGYTF TGTGCCAGTAGTATAGGTGGCCAGGCGGTCTCTTATGGTGGCTACACCTTC
NA few TRBJ2-2 TRBV28 CASSLKSWHTNTGELFF TGTGCCAGCAGTTTAAAGTCGTGGCACACGAACACCGGGGAGCTGTTTTTT
NA NA TRBJ2-3 TRBV6-4 CASSPGGSLDTQYF TGTGCCAGCAGCCCAGGAGGGAGTCTAGATACGCAGTATTTT
TRBD1 NA TRBJ1-5 TRBV2 CASSESGTGSNQPQHF TGTGCCAGCAGTGAATCCGGGACAGGGAGCAATCAGCCCCAGCATTTT
NA NA TRBJ1-1 TRBV7-2 CASSFGETTEAFF TGTGCCAGCAGCTTCGGCGAAACCACTGAAGCTTTCTTT
TRBD2 NA TRBJ2-1 TRBV7-2 CASSLDSTGGWNNEQFF TGTGCCAGCAGCTTAGACTCGACGGGAGGGTGGAACAATGAGCAGTTCTTC
NA NA TRBJ2-3 TRBV19 CASSISKFQLTDTQYF TGTGCCAGTAGTATAAGTAAGTTCCAACTGACAGATACGCAGTATTTT
NA NA TRBJ2-5 TRBV7-8 CASSSTGVRQETQYF TGTGCCAGCAGCTCCACCGGAGTACGTCAAGAGACCCAGTACTTC
NA NA TRBJ1-2 TRBV18 CASSPGPENYGYTF TGTGCCAGCTCCCCCGGCCCAGAGAACTATGGCTACACCTTC
TRBD2 NA TRBJ2-7 TRBV18 CASSPVRENEQYF TGTGCCAGCTCACCAGTGCGGGAGAACGAGCAGTACTTC